This TCR beta chain was found in a study of OX40 agonist ivuxolimab in advanced cancers. Study-level background: Those treated in dose escalation had hepatocellular carcinoma, melanoma, renal cell cancer or head and neck cancer. Participants averaged 60 years of age (range about 23 to 79) and were over 75% male.

On this clone itself: Antigen specificity is unknown.

Trimming left V 8 bases short and J 7 bases short, with 17 bases between. CDR1 and CDR2 from the germline V gene are GTSNPN and SVGIG (reference sequence). The CDR3 has 12 amino acids. Study findings and constraints: Partial responders at 0.1-3.0 mg/kg had among the lowest clonal expansion. Among T cells, CD8+ cells averaged more expanded clones than CD4+ cells.

The table came from immunoSEQ multiplex PCR; TCRdb's copy has only in-frame clones and leaves some out. The sample comprises tens of thousands of clones, around 93% of which are singletons, and 8.5% to 9% rests with the top ten. The receptor was isolated from an adult with an advanced solid tumor such as melanoma, head and neck, liver or kidney cancer. V and J are TRBV30 and TRBJ1-2; D is ambiguous. The sample in question was CD4+ or CD8+ T cells sorted from blood, obtained in a trial of the OX40 agonist ivuxolimab. The CDR3 is CAGPGSQSGYTF. Here the CDR3 DNA reads TGTGCCGGCCCGGGATCCCAAAGTGGCTACACCTTC.